These 3 T cell receptor beta chains were all obtained from the same sample, sequenced in a study of blood T cell repertoires in COVID-19. The data were produced by immunoSEQ multiplex PCR, yet TCRdb's version contains in-frame clones alone and is incomplete. Here the sample spans 200,000 to 250,000 clones, roughly nine tenths being singletons. Sequencing was carried out using PBMCs or T cells enriched from blood (not recorded which). These receptors all stem from a woman aged 50 to 60 in a cohort exposed to, infected with or recovered from COVID-19 (not recorded which).

This chain uses TRBV10-2 with TRBJ2-4; 10 bases are a match to TRBD1. The germline V gene has CDR1 WSHSY and CDR2 SAAADI. The CDR3 spans 17 residues. Trimming cost V 8 bases and J 7 bases; bases outside gene matches: 17. CDR3 DNA sequence: TGCGCCAGCTCCCCCCCTTCGACAGGGGGCGCGGGGAACATTCAGTACTTC. This gives the protein CASSPPSTGGAGNIQYF.

V is TRBV7-2 and J is TRBJ2-7; possibly TRBD2 for D (5 bases). The CDR3 contains 14 residues. Germline V gene lookup returns CDR1 SGHTA and CDR2 FQGNSA. Trimming removed 5 bases at V and 1 base at J, with 12 bases between. CDR3 in DNA: TGTGCCAGCAGCCAAGATAGGACTTCCTACGAGCAGTACTTC. Translation: CASSQDRTSYEQYF.

The chain uses TRBV7-6 and TRBJ2-5; 7 bases line up with TRBD2. J lost 4 bases, V lost 4 bases, and 9 bases had no gene match. The CDR3 contains 15 residues. Germline CDR1 reads SGHVS; CDR2 reads FNYEAQ. The CDR3 protein is CASSSYGGNGETQYF. Written as DNA, the CDR3 is TGTGCCAGCAGCTCCTACGGGGGGAATGGAGAGACCCAGTACTTC.